The rows below give T cell receptor beta chains drawn from one sample of a study of blood T cells in healthy people across ages. One entry per CDR3 protein, called by TCRdb with MiXCR from the 5' RACE reads. Found here are approximately 800,000 distinct CDR3 sequences, approximately 67% of them singletons; the top ten hold 28%. Sequencing was carried out using blood. Source of these receptors: a man aged 25 to 45 in good health. The CDR3 runs from the conserved cysteine through the conserved F or W. Fields, in order: CDR3 DNA, CDR3 protein, D gene, J gene, V gene, clone size. The D gene is left open where the match is weak. A clone size is listed for some rows: how often the clone was seen (once, few, many), or a class if it is expanded.

TGTGCCAGCAGTTTGAGCGTTAACAATCAGCCCCAGCATTTT CASSLSVNNQPQHF - TRBJ1-5 TRBV12-3/TRBV12-4 few
TGTGCCAGCAGCCAGGGACTAGCGGAAAACTACGAGCAGTACTTC CASSQGLAENYEQYF TRBD2 TRBJ2-7 TRBV9 -
TGTGCCAGCAGTTTCTGGCAGGCTGCAACTAATGAAAAACTGTTTTTT CASSFWQAATNEKLFF - TRBJ1-4 TRBV12-3/TRBV12-4 -
TGTGCCAGCAGCCCACGGGATTACCGGCAAGAGACCCAGTACTTC CASSPRDYRQETQYF - TRBJ2-5 TRBV3-1 -
TGTGCCAGCAGCGTCAGACAGGGGAATTCACCCCTCCACTTT CASSVRQGNSPLHF TRBD1 TRBJ1-6 TRBV9 -
TGCAGTGCTAGTCCCTGGGACAGAGAAGCTTTCTTT CSASPWDREAFF TRBD1 TRBJ1-1 TRBV20-1 -
TGTGCCAGCAGTTTAGCGATAGCGGGGGTTAGTGAGCAGTTCTTC CASSLAIAGVSEQFF TRBD2 TRBJ2-1 TRBV12-3/TRBV12-4 -
TGTGCCAGCAGCTCGGGGGACAGGGCTAATGAAAAACTGTTTTTT CASSSGDRANEKLFF TRBD1 TRBJ1-4 TRBV13 -
TGTGCCAGCAGCCGACCCCGGGACCTCGTCGATGAGCAGTTCTTC CASSRPRDLVDEQFF - TRBJ2-1 TRBV7-9 -
TGCAGTGCTAACCCAGGGACAGGGGGCCAAGAGACCCAGTACTTC CSANPGTGGQETQYF TRBD1 TRBJ2-5 TRBV20-1 -
TGCGGACCATCACAAAGGAGTAACTACGAGCAGTACTTC CGPSQRSNYEQYF - TRBJ2-7 TRBV20-1 -
TGTGCCAGCAGCTTAGGCCCGGGGGCGGGGGAGCAGTACTTC CASSLGPGAGEQYF - TRBJ2-7 TRBV13 -
TGTGCCAGCAGCTTAATTCGAGATTGGGACAGACGCCAAGAGACCCAGTACTTC CASSLIRDWDRRQETQYF TRBD1 TRBJ2-5 TRBV7-9 few
TGTGCCAGCAGCCAACTAGCGGGGGGGCCGGGGCAAGAGACCCAGTACTTC CASSQLAGGPGQETQYF TRBD2 TRBJ2-5 TRBV14 -
TGCAGCGTTGTCGGAGTGGATGGTCAGCCCCAGCATTTT CSVVGVDGQPQHF - TRBJ1-5 TRBV29-1 -
TGTGCCAGCAGTCCGATTGGGGGTCCCGCAGATACGCAGTATTTT CASSPIGGPADTQYF - TRBJ2-3 TRBV6-5 once
TGTGCCAGCAGACATAGACAGGGCAGGAACTATGGCTACACCTTC CASRHRQGRNYGYTF TRBD1 TRBJ1-2 TRBV12-3/TRBV12-4 -
TGTGCCAGCAGCTCTCAGACAGGGAACTATGGCTACACCTTC CASSSQTGNYGYTF TRBD1 TRBJ1-2 TRBV7-2 many
TGTGCCAGCAGCTTAGATACGGCAGATACGCAGTATTTT CASSLDTADTQYF - TRBJ2-3 TRBV11-1 -
TGTGCCAGCGTGTCGTCGGGGGGGCCGTTTTATGAGCAGTTCTTC CASVSSGGPFYEQFF TRBD2 TRBJ2-1 TRBV2 -
TGTGCCAGCAGTGAAACCGCGGGACGCACAGATACGCAGTATTTT CASSETAGRTDTQYF - TRBJ2-3 TRBV25-1 few
TGCAGTGCTCTCGACAGGGGGAAAAGCAATCAGCCCCAGCATTTT CSALDRGKSNQPQHF TRBD1 TRBJ1-5 TRBV20-1 -
TGTGCCAGCAGTGAAAACCAAGCCCGGGGCACGCCCCAGCATTTT CASSENQARGTPQHF - TRBJ1-5 TRBV2 -
TGCAGCCCTAGAGACTCTAGCACAGATACGCAGTATTTT CSPRDSSTDTQYF - TRBJ2-3 TRBV29-1 few
TGTGCCAGCAGAGGCCCTGACAGGCAGTACTTC CASRGPDRQYF - TRBJ2-5 TRBV2 -
TGTGCCAGCAGCGCCCACCTTAGCGGGGGGAGGCAAGAGACCCAGTACTTC CASSAHLSGGRQETQYF TRBD2 TRBJ2-5 TRBV9 -
TGTGCCACCAGTTATAGCGGGAGCTCCTACGAGCAGTACTTC CATSYSGSSYEQYF TRBD2 TRBJ2-7 TRBV15 -
TGTGCCAGCACCAGACCGGGACAGAACTACGAGCAGTACTTC CASTRPGQNYEQYF TRBD1 TRBJ2-7 TRBV7-9 -
TGTGCCAGCAGCGTAAAATGGGATACAGATACGCAGTATTTT CASSVKWDTDTQYF - TRBJ2-3 TRBV9 -
TGCGCCAGCACCCGAGGGAGCAATAACAATGAGCAGTTCTTC CASTRGSNNNEQFF - TRBJ2-1 TRBV5-1 -
TGCAGTGCTGAGGACAGCAAAACCCTCCTCTACGAGCAGTACTTC CSAEDSKTLLYEQYF - TRBJ2-7 TRBV20-1 few
TGTGCCAGCAGTCCCGGGACAGGGGGCACCGGGGAGCTGTTTTTT CASSPGTGGTGELFF TRBD1 TRBJ2-2 TRBV12-3/TRBV12-4 -
TGTGCCACCAGCAAGACCAACGGGGGGAAAAAAGAGACCCAGTACTTC CATSKTNGGKKETQYF TRBD2 TRBJ2-5 TRBV15 once
TGCAGCGTGGAAACAGGGGAGAGGGCAGATACGCAGTATTTT CSVETGERADTQYF TRBD1 TRBJ2-3 TRBV29-1 few
TGTGCCAGCAGACCCGACAGGGAACCCCGGGGGAAGCAGTACTTC CASRPDREPRGKQYF - TRBJ2-4 TRBV6-5 -